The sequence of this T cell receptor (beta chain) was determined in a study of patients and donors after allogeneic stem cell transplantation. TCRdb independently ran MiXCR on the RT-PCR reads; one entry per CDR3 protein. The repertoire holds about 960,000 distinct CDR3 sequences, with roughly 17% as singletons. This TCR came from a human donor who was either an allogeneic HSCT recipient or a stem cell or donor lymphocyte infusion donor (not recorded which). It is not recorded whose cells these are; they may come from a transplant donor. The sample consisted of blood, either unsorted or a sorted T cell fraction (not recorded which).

The CDR3: CASSKNGDRGFSGNTIYF. The CDR3 coding sequence is TGTGCCAGCAGCAAAAATGGGGACAGGGGGTTTAGCGGAAACACCATATATTTT. J is TRBJ1-3 and V is TRBV21-1; the table assigns TRBD1, which was not confirmed against the DNA. TRBV21-1 is flagged as a pseudogene. The CDR3 has 18 residues.